The 28 T cell receptor beta chains given below trace back to one sample, sequenced in a study of blood T cell repertoires in COVID-19. Assay: immunoSEQ multiplex PCR; the TCRdb copy retains only in-frame clones and omits some. The sample gives 220,000 or so clones, about 88% of which show up once; about 9.4% is in the top ten. Sequenced material: peripheral blood. These receptors were taken from a woman between 50 and 59 years old with COVID-19, enrolled during active disease.

This chain links TRBV5-1 with TRBJ1-2; no firm D call. The CDR3 extends over 14 amino acids. Per germline, CDR1 SGHRS and CDR2 YFSETQ. V was pared by 2 bases and J by 4 bases, with 12 bases between. CDR3 sequence: CASSFYGRSYGYTF. DNA of the CDR3: TGCGCCAGCAGCTTCTACGGGAGGAGCTATGGCTACACCTTC.

Remarks on this clone: At one end the junction does not follow the germline gene, possibly because of a read error. The chain joins TRBV5-1 to TRBJ1-1, with 12 nucleotides matching TRBD1. In germline, CDR1 is SGHRS, CDR2 YFSETQ. The CDR3 has 12 amino acids. The CDR3 loop reads CASSLGQGATFF. CDR3 bases: TGCGCCAGCAGTTTGGGACAGGGGGCAACTTTCTTT.

This clone has only a few counts. The CDR3, as DNA: TGTGCCAGCAGTGCATCCGGGAGGAACACTGAAGCTTTCTTT. Its translation: CASSASGRNTEAFF. The chain uses TRBV6-4 and TRBJ1-1, with D unclear. Trimming shortened V by 4 bases and J by 1 base, and 10 bases separated the two germline ends. Germline V CDR1 and CDR2: MRHNA, SNTAGT. The CDR3 runs to 14 residues.

This chain uses TRBV5-8 with TRBJ1-6, with TRBD1 matching over 7 bases. Germline CDR1 and CDR2: SGHTS and YDEGEE. There are 14 residues in the CDR3. V shed 2 bases, J shed 9 bases, and the junction held 5 bases outside the gene matches. Here the CDR3 reads CASSFGTAPSPLHF. The CDR3 nucleotides read TGTGCCAGCAGCTTCGGGACAGCCCCTTCACCCCTCCACTTT.

This clone was observed a single time. The chain joins TRBV7-2 to TRBJ2-3; weak D call: TRBD2 (6 bases). The CDR3 is 15 amino acids. With 2 bases removed from V and 3 bases from J, the gap between germline ends came to 12 bases. Germline V gives CDR1 SGHTA, CDR2 FQGNSA. CDR3 DNA: TGTGCCAGCAGCTTACGGGGGAGTCAAACAGATACGCAGTATTTT. It yields the protein CASSLRGSQTDTQYF.

CDR3 in DNA: TGTGCCAGCAGCTTAAGGGGACTAGCGGACGAGCAGTACTTC. As protein: CASSLRGLADEQYF. The rearrangement links TRBV13 to TRBJ2-7, with TRBD2 matching 11 bases. The germline CDR1 and CDR2 sequences are PRHDT and FYEKMQ (reference sequence). The CDR3 extends over 14 amino acids. V trimming: 2 bases; J trimming: 5 bases; junction bases outside the gene matches: 2.

DNA for the CDR3: TGTGCCAGCAGTAGGGGGTACCAAGAGACCCAGTACTTC. As protein: CASSRGYQETQYF. This chain connects TRBV6-6 to TRBJ2-5; TRBD1 is a possible D gene (6 bases). Germline V CDR1 and CDR2: MNHNY, SVGAGI (reference sequence). V lost 5 bases and J lost 0, with 7 bases in between. The CDR3 spans 13 residues.

The J gene is TRBJ2-1, the V gene TRBV19; D is undetermined. CDR1 LNHDA and CDR2 SQIVND come from the germline V gene (reference sequence). Trimming took off 4 bases at V and 5 bases at J, with 12 bases between the two ends. CDR3 length: 14 residues. Written as DNA, the CDR3 is TGTGCCAGTAGTACCGGGTCCTACAACAATGAGCAGTTCTTC. Protein: CASSTGSYNNEQFF.

The genes are TRBV25-1 and TRBJ1-6, with D possibly being TRBD1 (5 bases). Germline-derived CDR1 and CDR2 are MGHDK and SYGVNS. This CDR3 is built from 15 residues. V lost 3 bases, J lost 2 bases, and 8 bases lay in between. This CDR3 is CASSDGGAYNSPLHF. The CDR3 DNA sequence: TGTGCCAGCAGTGATGGAGGGGCCTATAATTCACCCCTCCACTTT.

The chain has TRBV25-1 and TRBJ2-3; perhaps TRBD2 as D (6 bases). Germline loops: CDR1 MGHDK, CDR2 SYGVNS. V lost 4 bases and J lost 5, with 16 bases in between. This CDR3 is 15 amino acids long. This chain's CDR3 is CASSVSGGVGDTQYF. CDR3 DNA sequence: TGTGCCAGCAGTGTCTCAGGCGGGGTAGGAGATACGCAGTATTTT.

The CDR3: CASSLSAGERFQPQHF. CDR3 coding DNA: TGTGCCAGCAGTTTATCGGCAGGCGAGCGGTTTCAGCCCCAGCATTTT. The chain employs TRBV27 and TRBJ1-5; D remains ambiguous. The CDR3 is 16 residues long. Trimming pared 0 bases from V and 6 bases from J, leaving 15 bases between. Germline V lookup: CDR1 MNHEY, CDR2 SMNVEV (reference sequence).

The chain carries TRBV9 and TRBJ1-4; 8 bases are a match to TRBD1. After removal of 0 bases from V and 7 bases from J, the junction contained 8 bases not matched to a gene. Germline values: CDR1 SGDLS, CDR2 YYNGEE. CDR3 length: 16 residues. CDR3 DNA sequence: TGTGCCAGCAGCGTAGTGGCGGGACAGGCAGGTGAAAAACTGTTTTTT. Translation: CASSVVAGQAGEKLFF.

V gene TRBV6-6 combines with J gene TRBJ1-5; TRBD1 is a possible D gene (6 bases). Trimming cost V 2 bases and J 1 base, with 9 bases left between them. Germline CDR1 is MNHNY and CDR2 is SVGAGI (reference sequence). The CDR3 sequence is 15 residues long. CDR3 loop: CASSYGGASNQPQHF. In DNA, the CDR3 is TGTGCCAGCAGTTACGGGGGGGCAAGCAATCAGCCCCAGCATTTT.

The rearrangement links TRBV6-5 to TRBJ1-1, with D perhaps TRBD1 (5 bases). The CDR3 has 15 residues. The V gene lost 3 bases and the J gene lost 2 bases, with 13 bases spanning the gap. Germline CDR1 reads MNHEY; CDR2 reads SVGAGI. CDR3 in amino acids: CASSYDVQGNTEAFF. The CDR3 nucleotides are TGTGCCAGCAGTTATGACGTGCAGGGAAACACTGAAGCTTTCTTT.

This rearrangement joins TRBV15 to TRBJ2-1; the D gene is possibly TRBD2 (7 bases). There are 18 residues in the CDR3. CDR1 and CDR2 (germline): LNHNV, YYDKDF (reference sequence). With 0 bases removed from V and 7 bases from J, the gap between germline ends came to 22 bases. DNA for the CDR3: TGTGCCACCAGCAGAGATCGGGGCGGGGGCGTTACGGGGAATGAGCAGTTCTTC. It codes for CATSRDRGGGVTGNEQFF.

This clone has only a few counts. This rearrangement joins TRBV10-1 to TRBJ1-2; a weak D match, TRBD1 (5 bases). V was cut by 2 bases and J by 3 bases, with 7 bases left in between. The CDR3 runs 13 residues. Germline-derived CDR1 and CDR2 are WNHNN and SYGVQD (reference sequence). The CDR3 is CASSEATDYGYTF. CDR3 DNA sequence: TGCGCCAGCAGTGAGGCGACAGACTATGGCTACACCTTC.

The rearrangement links TRBV19 to TRBJ2-1, with TRBD2 matching 16 bases. With 5 bases clipped from V and 7 bases from J, the junction kept 11 bases outside the gene matches. The germline gives CDR1 LNHDA, CDR2 SQIVND (reference sequence). This CDR3 has 18 residues. The CDR3: CASSVTGTSGGAFNEQFF. CDR3 nucleotides: TGTGCCAGTAGTGTCACCGGGACTAGCGGGGGGGCGTTTAATGAGCAGTTCTTC.

The chain combines TRBV5-6 with TRBJ2-1, with D possibly matching TRBD1 (6 bases). The CDR3 is 16 residues long. V lost 1 base and J lost 8, with 19 bases in between. CDR1 and CDR2 from the germline V gene are SGHDT and YYEEEE. CDR3 coding DNA: TGTGCCAGCAGCTTGAGGTTCAGGGGTGCAGGGGATGAGCAGTTCTTC. Protein product: CASSLRFRGAGDEQFF.

This sequence joins TRBV24-1 and TRBJ2-7; 11 nucleotides line up with TRBD1. Germline assignment: CDR1 KGHDR and CDR2 SFDVKD. The CDR3 loop spans 14 amino acids. V lost 4 bases, J lost 4 bases, and 2 bases stayed unmatched. The CDR3 loop reads CATSEGTGGYEQYF. The CDR3 DNA reads as TGTGCCACCAGTGAAGGGACAGGGGGTTACGAGCAGTACTTC.

The chain combines TRBV13 with TRBJ2-7; D is ambiguous. V lost 0 bases and J 2 bases, leaving 5 bases between the germline ends. Germline assignment: CDR1 PRHDT and CDR2 FYEKMQ (reference sequence). The CDR3 has 13 residues. The CDR3, as DNA: TGTGCCAGCAGCTTAGGCCGGGCCTACGAGCAGTACGTC. Amino acid sequence: CASSLGRAYEQYV.

This clone was seen once. The chain carries TRBV24-1 and TRBJ2-1; TRBD1 matches 9 bases. Germline loops: CDR1 KGHDR, CDR2 SFDVKD. The CDR3 has 17 residues. V shed 3 bases, J shed 2 bases, and the junction held 7 bases outside the gene matches. The chain's CDR3 is CATSDHPTGGTYNEQFF. The CDR3, as DNA: TGTGCCACCAGTGATCACCCGACAGGGGGGACCTACAATGAGCAGTTCTTC.

The rearrangement joins TRBV7-6 to TRBJ2-3; a weak D match, TRBD2 (5 bases). Germline V gene data show CDR1 as SGHVS and CDR2 as FNYEAQ. The CDR3 length is 15 residues. The germline V and J ends were trimmed by 4 bases and 0 bases, with 11 bases remaining between them. CDR3 amino acids: CASSSYGSSTDTQYF. In nucleotides, the CDR3 is TGTGCCAGCAGCTCCTATGGGAGTAGCACAGATACGCAGTATTTT.

This sequence joins TRBV14 and TRBJ1-1; D call uncertain. The germline V and J ends were trimmed by 4 bases and 6 bases, with 15 bases remaining between them. In germline, CDR1 is SGHDN, CDR2 FVKESK. The CDR3 extends over 14 amino acids. CDR3 nucleotides: TGTGCCAGCAGCCCCGGGATGATACGCGCTGAAGCTTTCTTT. Protein sequence: CASSPGMIRAEAFF. The full variable domain, completed using reference TRBV14 and TRBJ1-1, is EAGVTQFPSHSVIEKGQTVTLRCDPISGHDNLYWYRRVMGKEIKFLLHFVKESKQDESGMPNNRFLAERTGGTYSTLKVQPAELEDSGVYFCASSPGMIRAEAFFGQGTRLTVV.

The V call is TRBV19, the J call TRBJ2-7, with 10 bases identical to TRBD1. The CDR3 consists of 15 residues. Germline V gene sequence: CDR1 LNHDA, CDR2 SQIVND (reference sequence). The V gene end was trimmed by 3 bases and the J gene end by 2 bases; junction bases not matched to a gene: 4. The CDR3 sequence: CASSIGTGAPYEQYF. In DNA, the CDR3 is TGTGCCAGTAGTATTGGGACAGGGGCCCCCTACGAGCAGTACTTC.

This clone was seen only a few times. The chain employs TRBV7-8 and TRBJ1-2; no clear D. The CDR3 spans 15 residues. Trimming removed 2 bases at V and 2 bases at J, with 12 bases between. Germline-derived CDR1 and CDR2 are SGHVS and FQNEAQ. CDR3 nucleotides: TGTGCCAGCAGCTTATCGGAGGGATACAACTATGGCTACACCTTC. Residues: CASSLSEGYNYGYTF.

The genes are TRBV19 and TRBJ2-3, with D tentatively TRBD1 (5 bases). Per the germline V gene, CDR1 is LNHDA and CDR2 is SQIVND (reference sequence). CDR3 length: 13 amino acids. The V end lost 6 bases, the J end lost 5 bases, and 12 bases lay between the germline ends. The CDR3 DNA sequence: TGTGCCAGTAGATCCCGTCAGGGAGATACGCAGTATTTT. This translates into CASRSRQGDTQYF.

The chain is built from TRBV29-1 and TRBJ1-3; 10 positions match TRBD1. The V and J ends lost 6 bases and 4 bases, in that order; junction bases with no gene match: 9. This CDR3 comprises 15 residues. In germline, CDR1 is SQVTM, CDR2 ANQGSEA. CDR3 DNA: TGCAGCGTCGGGGGGACAGGGGTAGCCGGAAACACCATATATTTT. It codes for CSVGGTGVAGNTIYF.

The J gene is TRBJ2-3, the V gene TRBV11-2; tentatively, D is TRBD1 (5 bases). The CDR3 covers 15 residues. CDR1 is SGHAT and CDR2 is FQNNGV in the germline V gene. Deletions cut 1 base from V and 0 bases from J, with 8 bases between. The CDR3 DNA sequence: TGTGCCAGCAGCTTAGTAGGGGATAGCACAGATACGCAGTATTTT. Translating it yields CASSLVGDSTDTQYF. Based on the CDR3 plus reference TRBV11-2 and TRBJ2-3, the full variable domain is EAGVAQSPRYKIIEKRQSVAFWCNPISGHATLYWYQQILGQGPKLLIQFQNNGVVDDSQLPKDRFSAERLKGVDSTLKIQPAKLEDSAVYLCASSLVGDSTDTQYFGPGTRLTVL.